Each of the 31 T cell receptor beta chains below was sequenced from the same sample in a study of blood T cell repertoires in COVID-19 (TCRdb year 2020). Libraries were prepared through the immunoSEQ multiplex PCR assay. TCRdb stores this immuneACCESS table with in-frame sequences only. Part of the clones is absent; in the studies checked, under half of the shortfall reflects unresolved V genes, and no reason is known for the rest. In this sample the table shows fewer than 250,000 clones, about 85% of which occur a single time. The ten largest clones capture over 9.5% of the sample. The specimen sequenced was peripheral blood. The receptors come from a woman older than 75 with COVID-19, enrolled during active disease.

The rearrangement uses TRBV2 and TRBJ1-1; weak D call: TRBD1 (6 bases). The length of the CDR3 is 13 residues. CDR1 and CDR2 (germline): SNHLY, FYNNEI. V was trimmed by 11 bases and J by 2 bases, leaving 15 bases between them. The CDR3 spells CACLQGPNTEAFF. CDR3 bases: TGTGCCTGCCTACAGGGACCCAACACTGAAGCTTTCTTT.

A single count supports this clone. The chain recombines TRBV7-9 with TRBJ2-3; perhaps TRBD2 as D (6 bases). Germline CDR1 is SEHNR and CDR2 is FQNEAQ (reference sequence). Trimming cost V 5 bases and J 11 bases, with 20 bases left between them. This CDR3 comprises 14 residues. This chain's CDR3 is CASSPTGTEKWQYF. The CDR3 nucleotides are TGTGCCAGCAGCCCGACCGGGACTGAAAAATGGCAGTATTTT. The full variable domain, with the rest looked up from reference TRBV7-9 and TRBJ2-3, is DTGVSQNPRHKITKRGQNVTFRCDPISEHNRLYWYRQTLGQGPEFLTYFQNEAQLEKSRLLSDRFSAERPKGSFSTLEIQRTEQGDSAMYLCASSPTGTEKWQYFGPGTRLTVL.

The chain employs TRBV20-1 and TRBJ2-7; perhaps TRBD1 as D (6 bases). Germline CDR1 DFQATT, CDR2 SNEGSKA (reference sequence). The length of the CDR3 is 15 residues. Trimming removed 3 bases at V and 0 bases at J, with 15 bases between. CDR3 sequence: CSASRWGRPSYEQYV. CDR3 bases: TGCAGTGCTAGTCGTTGGGGGCGACCCTCCTACGAGCAGTACGTC.

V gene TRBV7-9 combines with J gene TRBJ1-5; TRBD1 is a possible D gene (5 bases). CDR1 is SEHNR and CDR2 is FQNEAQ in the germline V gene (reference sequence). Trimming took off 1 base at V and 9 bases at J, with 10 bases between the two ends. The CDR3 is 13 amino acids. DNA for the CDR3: TGTGCCAGCAGCTTAGACCAGGGTCGGCCCCAGCATTTT. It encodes CASSLDQGRPQHF.

The CDR3 protein is CASSLFGGGAYEQYF. CDR3 bases: TGCGCCAGCAGCTTGTTTGGCGGGGGGGCCTACGAGCAGTACTTC. The chain combines TRBV5-1 with TRBJ2-7; 9 bases align to TRBD2. This CDR3 contains 15 residues. The junction had 4 bases not matched to a gene; V was cut back by 1 base and J by 2 bases. Germline loops: CDR1 SGHRS, CDR2 YFSETQ.

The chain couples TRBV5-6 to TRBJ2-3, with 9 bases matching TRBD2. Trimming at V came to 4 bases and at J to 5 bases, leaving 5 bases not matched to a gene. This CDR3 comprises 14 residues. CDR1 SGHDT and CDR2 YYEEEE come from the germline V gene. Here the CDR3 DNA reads TGTGCCAGCAGCCGGGGACTAGCAGGAGATACGCAGTATTTT. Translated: CASSRGLAGDTQYF.

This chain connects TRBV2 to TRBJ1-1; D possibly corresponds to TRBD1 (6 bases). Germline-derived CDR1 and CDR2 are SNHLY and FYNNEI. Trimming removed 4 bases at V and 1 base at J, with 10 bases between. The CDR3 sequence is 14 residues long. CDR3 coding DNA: TGTGCCAGCAGTGCGACAGGACCGAACACTGAAGCTTTCTTT. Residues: CASSATGPNTEAFF.

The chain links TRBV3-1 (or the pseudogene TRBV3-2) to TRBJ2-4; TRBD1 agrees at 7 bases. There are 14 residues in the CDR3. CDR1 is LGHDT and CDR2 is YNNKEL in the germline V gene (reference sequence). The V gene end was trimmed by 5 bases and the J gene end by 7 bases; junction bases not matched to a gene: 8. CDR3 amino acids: CASSKTGSWNIQYF. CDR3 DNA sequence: TGTGCCAGCAGCAAGACAGGGTCATGGAACATTCAGTACTTC.

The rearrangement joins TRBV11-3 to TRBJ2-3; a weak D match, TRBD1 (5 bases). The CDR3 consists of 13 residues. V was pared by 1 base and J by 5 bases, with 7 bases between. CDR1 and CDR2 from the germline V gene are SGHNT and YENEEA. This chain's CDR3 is CASSLAQGDTQYF. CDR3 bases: TGTGCCAGCAGCTTAGCCCAGGGAGATACGCAGTATTTT.

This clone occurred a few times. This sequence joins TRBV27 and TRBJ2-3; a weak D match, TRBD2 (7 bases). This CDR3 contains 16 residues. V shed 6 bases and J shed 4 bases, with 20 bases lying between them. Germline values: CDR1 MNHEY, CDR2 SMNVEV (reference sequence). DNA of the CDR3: TGTGCCAGCAGGAGGGGGAGGGGGAGCAGGGCAGATACGCAGTATTTT. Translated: CASRRGRGSRADTQYF.

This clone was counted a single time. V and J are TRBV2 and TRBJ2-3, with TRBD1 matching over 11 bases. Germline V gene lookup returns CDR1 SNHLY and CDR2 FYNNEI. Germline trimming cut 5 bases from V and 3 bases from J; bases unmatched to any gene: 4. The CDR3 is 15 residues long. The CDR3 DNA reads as TGTGCCAGCAGTTACCGGGACAGGGGGACAGATACGCAGTATTTT. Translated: CASSYRDRGTDTQYF.

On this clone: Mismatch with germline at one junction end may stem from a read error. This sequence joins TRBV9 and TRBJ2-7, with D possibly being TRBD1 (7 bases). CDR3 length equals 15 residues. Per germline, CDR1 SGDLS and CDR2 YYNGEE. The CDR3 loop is CASTPGGTDLYGQYF. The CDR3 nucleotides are TGTGCCAGCACCCCAGGGGGGACGGACCTCTACGGGCAGTACTTC.

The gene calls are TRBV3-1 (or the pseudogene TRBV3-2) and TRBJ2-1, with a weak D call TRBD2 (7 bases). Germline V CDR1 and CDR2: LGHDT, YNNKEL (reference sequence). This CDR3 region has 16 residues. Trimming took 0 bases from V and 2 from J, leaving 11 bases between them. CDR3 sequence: CASSQDVGGPYNEQFF. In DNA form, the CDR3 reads TGTGCCAGCAGCCAAGATGTGGGGGGGCCCTACAATGAGCAGTTCTTC.

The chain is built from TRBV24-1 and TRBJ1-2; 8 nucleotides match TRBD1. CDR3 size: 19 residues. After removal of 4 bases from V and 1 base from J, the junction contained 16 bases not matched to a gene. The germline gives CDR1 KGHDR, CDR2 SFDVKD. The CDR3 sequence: CATSDPGYKTGDLNYGYTF. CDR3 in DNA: TGTGCCACCAGTGACCCCGGATACAAGACAGGGGACCTTAACTATGGCTACACCTTC.

CDR3: CAIGGQNSYEQYF. CDR3 DNA: TGTGCCATCGGGGGACAGAACTCCTACGAGCAGTACTTC. The V and J genes are TRBV10-3 and TRBJ2-7, with 7 bases that match TRBD1. CDR3 length: 13 amino acids. The J segment lost 0 bases and the V segment lost 8 bases, leaving 4 bases of the junction unmatched. The V gene's germline CDR1 is ENHRY and CDR2 SYGVKD.

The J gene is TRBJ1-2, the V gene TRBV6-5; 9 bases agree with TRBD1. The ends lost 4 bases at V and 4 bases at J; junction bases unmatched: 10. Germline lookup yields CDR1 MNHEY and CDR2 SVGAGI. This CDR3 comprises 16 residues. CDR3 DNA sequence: TGTGCCAGCAGTTTTTCTACCGGGACAGGGATCTATGGCTACACCTTC. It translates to CASSFSTGTGIYGYTF.

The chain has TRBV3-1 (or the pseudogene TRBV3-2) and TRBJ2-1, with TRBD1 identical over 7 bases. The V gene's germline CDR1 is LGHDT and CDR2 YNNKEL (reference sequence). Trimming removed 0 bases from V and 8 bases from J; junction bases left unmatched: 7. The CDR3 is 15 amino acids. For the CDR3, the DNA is TGTGCCAGCAGCCAAGATACAGGGGCGAGGGATGAGCAGTTCTTC. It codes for CASSQDTGARDEQFF.

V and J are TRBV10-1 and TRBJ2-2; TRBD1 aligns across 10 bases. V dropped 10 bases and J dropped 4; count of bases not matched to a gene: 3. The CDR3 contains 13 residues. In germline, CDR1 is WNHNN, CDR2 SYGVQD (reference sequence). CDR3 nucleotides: TGCGCCACCCGGGACAGGGGCACCGGGGAGCTGTTTTTT. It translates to CATRDRGTGELFF.

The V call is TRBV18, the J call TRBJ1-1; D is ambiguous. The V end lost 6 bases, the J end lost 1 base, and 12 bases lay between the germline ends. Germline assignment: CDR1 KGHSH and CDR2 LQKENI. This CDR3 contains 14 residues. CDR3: CASSLSAGNTEAFF. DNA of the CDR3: TGTGCCAGCTCTCTCTCGGCAGGGAACACTGAAGCTTTCTTT.

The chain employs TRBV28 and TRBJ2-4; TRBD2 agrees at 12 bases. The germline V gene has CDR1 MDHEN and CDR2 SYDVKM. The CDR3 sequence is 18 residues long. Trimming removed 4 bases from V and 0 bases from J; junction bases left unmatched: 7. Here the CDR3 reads CASSYGASGGVAKNIQYF. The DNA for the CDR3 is TGTGCCAGCAGTTACGGGGCTAGCGGGGGGGTAGCCAAAAACATTCAGTACTTC.

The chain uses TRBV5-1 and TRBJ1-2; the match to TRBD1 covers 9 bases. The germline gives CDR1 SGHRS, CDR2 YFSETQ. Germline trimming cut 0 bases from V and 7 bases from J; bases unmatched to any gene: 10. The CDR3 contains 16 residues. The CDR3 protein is CASSLVWTGEVGGYTF. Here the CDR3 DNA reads TGCGCCAGCAGCTTGGTATGGACAGGGGAAGTGGGTGGCTACACCTTC.

CDR3 bases: TGTGCCAGCAACGTCAGGGAGGGGGGCAATCAGCCCCAGCATTTT. Amino acid sequence: CASNVREGGNQPQHF. The chain is built from TRBV2 and TRBJ1-5, with a tentative D call TRBD1 (6 bases). This CDR3 is built from 15 residues. Trimming removed 7 bases from V and 2 bases from J, with 15 bases in between. Germline V gene lookup returns CDR1 SNHLY and CDR2 FYNNEI.

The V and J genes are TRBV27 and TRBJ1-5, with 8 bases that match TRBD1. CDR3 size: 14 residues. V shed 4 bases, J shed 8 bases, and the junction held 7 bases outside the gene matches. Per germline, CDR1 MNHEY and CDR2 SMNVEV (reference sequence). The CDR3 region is CASSSTGGSEPQHF. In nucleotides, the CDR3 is TGTGCCAGCAGTTCCACAGGGGGAAGCGAGCCCCAGCATTTT.

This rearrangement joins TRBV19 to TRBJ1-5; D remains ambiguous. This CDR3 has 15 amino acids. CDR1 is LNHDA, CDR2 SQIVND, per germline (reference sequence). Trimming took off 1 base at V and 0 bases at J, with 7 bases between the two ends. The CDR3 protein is CASSIGAISNQPQHF. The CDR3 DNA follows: TGTGCCAGTAGTATAGGGGCGATTAGCAATCAGCCCCAGCATTTT.

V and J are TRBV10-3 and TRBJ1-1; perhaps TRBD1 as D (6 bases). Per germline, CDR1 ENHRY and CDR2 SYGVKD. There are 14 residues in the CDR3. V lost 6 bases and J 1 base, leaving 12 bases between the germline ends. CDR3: CAIRGGGRNTEAFF. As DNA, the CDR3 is TGTGCCATCAGAGGGGGGGGGAGGAACACTGAAGCTTTCTTT.

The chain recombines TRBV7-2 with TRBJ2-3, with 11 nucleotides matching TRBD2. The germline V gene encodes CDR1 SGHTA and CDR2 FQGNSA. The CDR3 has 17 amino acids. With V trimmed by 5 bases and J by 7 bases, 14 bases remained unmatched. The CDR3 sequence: CASSPQNIAGGPNTQYF. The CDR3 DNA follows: TGTGCCAGCAGCCCACAGAACATAGCGGGGGGGCCAAATACGCAGTATTTT.

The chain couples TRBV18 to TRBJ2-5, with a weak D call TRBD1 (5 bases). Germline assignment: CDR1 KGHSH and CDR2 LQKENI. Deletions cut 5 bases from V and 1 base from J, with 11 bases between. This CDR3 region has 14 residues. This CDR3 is CASSIDRLQETQYF. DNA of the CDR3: TGTGCCAGCTCAATAGACAGACTCCAAGAGACCCAGTACTTC.

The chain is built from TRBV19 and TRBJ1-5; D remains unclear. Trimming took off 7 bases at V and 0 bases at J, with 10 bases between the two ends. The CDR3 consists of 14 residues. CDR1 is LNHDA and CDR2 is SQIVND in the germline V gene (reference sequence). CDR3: CASNERFSNQPQHF. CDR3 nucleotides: TGTGCCAGTAATGAGAGATTTAGCAATCAGCCCCAGCATTTT.

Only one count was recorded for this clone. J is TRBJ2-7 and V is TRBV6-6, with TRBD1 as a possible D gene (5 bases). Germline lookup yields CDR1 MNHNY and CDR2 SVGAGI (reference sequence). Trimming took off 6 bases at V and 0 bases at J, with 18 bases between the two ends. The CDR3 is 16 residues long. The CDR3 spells CASSRMDTTLSYEQYV. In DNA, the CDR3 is TGTGCCAGCAGCAGGATGGACACGACCCTCTCCTACGAGCAGTACGTC.

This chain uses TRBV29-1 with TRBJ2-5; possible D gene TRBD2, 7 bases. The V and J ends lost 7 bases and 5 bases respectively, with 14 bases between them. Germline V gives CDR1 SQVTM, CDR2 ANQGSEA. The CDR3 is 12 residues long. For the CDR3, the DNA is TGCAGCGGGGGGAGGGGGATGGAGACCCAGTACTTC. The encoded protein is CSGGRGMETQYF. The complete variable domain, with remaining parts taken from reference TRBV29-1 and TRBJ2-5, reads SAVISQKPSRDICQRGTSLTIQCQVDSQVTMMFWYRQQPGQSLTLIATANQGSEATYESGFVIDKFPISRPNLTFSTLTVSNMSPEDSSIYLCSGGRGMETQYFGPGTRLLVL.

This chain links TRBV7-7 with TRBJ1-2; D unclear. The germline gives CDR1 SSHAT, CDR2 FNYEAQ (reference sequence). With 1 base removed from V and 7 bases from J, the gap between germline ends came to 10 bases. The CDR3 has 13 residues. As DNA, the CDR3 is TGTGCCAGCAGCTTAGGGAGGGATAGTGGCTACACCTTC. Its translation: CASSLGRDSGYTF. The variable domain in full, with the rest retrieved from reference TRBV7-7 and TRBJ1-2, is GAGVSQSPRYKVTKRGQDVTLRCDPISSHATLYWYQQALGQGPEFLTYFNYEAQPDKSGLPSDRFSAERPEGSISTLTIQRTEQRDSAMYRCASSLGRDSGYTFGSGTRLTVV.